A selection of T cell receptor beta chains follows, all from one sample in a study of OX40 agonist ivuxolimab in advanced cancers. TCRdb keeps only in-frame clones here, not all; method: immunoSEQ multiplex PCR. The repertoire consists of 60,000 to 75,000 clones, with about 91% occurring once and the leading ten covering roughly 15%. Sample: CD4+ or CD8+ T cells sorted from blood, taken in a trial of the OX40 agonist ivuxolimab. These receptors originate from an adult with an advanced solid tumor such as melanoma, head and neck, liver or kidney cancer. Both conserved end residues are part of each CDR3. Fields, in order: V gene, D gene, J gene, clone size, CDR3 protein, CDR3 DNA. D genes are given only for firm matches. Not every row has a clone size; where given, it reads once, few, many or a size class.

V gene: TRBV6-5
D gene: TRBD1
J gene: TRBJ1-2
clone size: -
CDR3 protein: CASRFDRGHLYDYTF
CDR3 DNA: TGTGCCAGCAGATTCGACAGGGGGCACCTCTATGACTACACCTTC

V gene: TRBV11-2
D gene: TRBD2
J gene: TRBJ2-7
clone size: -
CDR3 protein: CASSPGLAGSSYEQYF
CDR3 DNA: TGTGCCAGCAGCCCGGGACTAGCGGGGTCTTCCTACGAGCAGTACTTC

V gene: TRBV27
D gene: -
J gene: TRBJ2-2
clone size: -
CDR3 protein: CASNLGGNTGELFF
CDR3 DNA: TGTGCCAGCAACCTGGGGGGGAACACCGGGGAGCTGTTTTTT

V gene: TRBV4-2
D gene: -
J gene: TRBJ2-2
clone size: -
CDR3 protein: CASSQDVIISQNTGELFF
CDR3 DNA: TGTGCCAGCAGCCAAGATGTAATTATTAGCCAGAACACCGGGGAGCTGTTTTTT

V gene: TRBV11-1
D gene: -
J gene: TRBJ1-1
clone size: once
CDR3 protein: CASSLDGVTEAFF
CDR3 DNA: TGTGCCAGCAGCTTAGATGGGGTGACTGAAGCTTTCTTT

V gene: TRBV28
D gene: TRBD2
J gene: TRBJ2-3
clone size: -
CDR3 protein: CASSFEREGLDTQYF
CDR3 DNA: TGTGCCAGCAGTTTTGAGCGGGAGGGCCTAGATACGCAGTATTTT

V gene: TRBV5-8
D gene: -
J gene: TRBJ2-1
clone size: -
CDR3 protein: CASSLARSIRSGQFF
CDR3 DNA: TGTGCCAGCAGCTTGGCCAGGTCTATAAGAAGTGGGCAGTTCTTC

V gene: TRBV7-9
D gene: -
J gene: TRBJ2-7
clone size: -
CDR3 protein: CASSLDGADYEQYF
CDR3 DNA: TGTGCCAGCAGCTTAGATGGGGCGGACTACGAGCAGTACTTC

V gene: TRBV5-1
D gene: TRBD2
J gene: TRBJ2-3
clone size: once
CDR3 protein: CASSLSSGTDTQYF
CDR3 DNA: TGCGCCAGCAGCTTGTCTAGCGGGACAGATACGCAGTATTTT

V gene: TRBV2
D gene: TRBD1
J gene: TRBJ2-7
clone size: -
CDR3 protein: CASSVGTGGDEQYF
CDR3 DNA: TGTGCCAGCAGTGTAGGGACAGGCGGTGACGAGCAGTACTTC

V gene: TRBV7-9
D gene: -
J gene: TRBJ2-3
clone size: once
CDR3 protein: CASSLEKGVWGTDTQYF
CDR3 DNA: TGTGCCAGCAGCTTAGAAAAGGGTGTTTGGGGGACAGATACGCAGTATTTT

V gene: TRBV6-5
D gene: -
J gene: TRBJ1-1
clone size: -
CDR3 protein: CASSYGGALNTEAFF
CDR3 DNA: TGTGCCAGCAGTTACGGGGGGGCCCTGAACACTGAAGCTTTCTTT

V gene: TRBV6-5
D gene: -
J gene: TRBJ2-2
clone size: -
CDR3 protein: CASSPAGTDTGELFF
CDR3 DNA: TGTGCCAGCAGCCCTGCAGGTACCGACACCGGGGAGCTGTTTTTT

V gene: TRBV11-3
D gene: -
J gene: TRBJ2-7
clone size: few
CDR3 protein: CASSPGGDRAYEQYF
CDR3 DNA: TGTGCCAGCAGCCCAGGAGGGGACAGAGCTTACGAGCAGTACTTC

V gene: TRBV27
D gene: -
J gene: TRBJ1-1
clone size: -
CDR3 protein: CASSPLQGTEAFF
CDR3 DNA: TGTGCCAGCAGTCCCCTACAGGGTACTGAAGCTTTCTTT

V gene: TRBV28
D gene: -
J gene: TRBJ1-1
clone size: -
CDR3 protein: CASSLYAETEAFF
CDR3 DNA: TGTGCCAGCAGTTTATACGCGGAAACTGAAGCTTTCTTT

V gene: TRBV7-9
D gene: TRBD1
J gene: TRBJ1-1
clone size: -
CDR3 protein: CASSQRTGSHTEAFF
CDR3 DNA: TGTGCCAGCAGCCAGCGGACAGGCAGTCACACTGAAGCTTTCTTT

V gene: TRBV28
D gene: -
J gene: TRBJ2-6
clone size: once
CDR3 protein: CASSWGSGANVLTF
CDR3 DNA: TGTGCCAGCAGTTGGGGCTCTGGGGCCAACGTCCTGACTTTC

V gene: TRBV5-6
D gene: -
J gene: TRBJ2-2
clone size: -
CDR3 protein: CASSLGDYTGELFF
CDR3 DNA: TGTGCCAGCAGTCTTGGGGATTACACCGGGGAGCTGTTTTTT

V gene: TRBV30
D gene: TRBD2
J gene: TRBJ2-2
clone size: -
CDR3 protein: CAWSGVFGTSGSNTGELFF
CDR3 DNA: TGTGCCTGGAGTGGCGTGTTCGGGACTAGCGGGTCGAACACCGGGGAGCTGTTTTTT

V gene: TRBV28
D gene: TRBD2
J gene: TRBJ2-7
clone size: -
CDR3 protein: CASSLSGDYYEQYF
CDR3 DNA: TGTGCCAGCAGTTTATCCGGGGACTACTACGAGCAGTACTTC

V gene: TRBV2
D gene: TRBD2
J gene: TRBJ2-5
clone size: -
CDR3 protein: CAGQTGTSGLVETQYF
CDR3 DNA: TGTGCCGGACAAACCGGGACTAGCGGGTTGGTAGAGACCCAGTACTTC

V gene: TRBV28
D gene: -
J gene: TRBJ2-7
clone size: once
CDR3 protein: CASSLAGLARATYEQYF
CDR3 DNA: TGTGCCAGCAGTTTGGCAGGCTTAGCGCGCGCCACCTACGAGCAGTACTTC

V gene: TRBV10-3
D gene: TRBD2
J gene: TRBJ2-3
clone size: -
CDR3 protein: CAISDLASGYTDTQYF
CDR3 DNA: TGTGCCATCAGTGATTTGGCTAGCGGGTACACAGATACGCAGTATTTT

V gene: TRBV6-6
D gene: -
J gene: TRBJ2-7
clone size: -
CDR3 protein: CASSPGPIYEQYF
CDR3 DNA: TGTGCCAGCAGTCCTGGCCCAATCTACGAGCAGTACTTC

V gene: TRBV13
D gene: -
J gene: TRBJ1-2
clone size: -
CDR3 protein: CASSLQVEGYGYTF
CDR3 DNA: TGTGCCAGCAGCTTACAAGTGGAAGGCTATGGCTACACCTTC

V gene: TRBV5-6
D gene: TRBD2
J gene: TRBJ2-7
clone size: once
CDR3 protein: CASSSGTTEQYF
CDR3 DNA: TGTGCCAGCAGCTCCGGGACTACCGAGCAGTACTTC

V gene: TRBV27
D gene: -
J gene: TRBJ2-7
clone size: few
CDR3 protein: CASSQTSGEQYF
CDR3 DNA: TGTGCCAGCAGTCAGACATCGGGGGAGCAGTACTTC

V gene: TRBV4-3
D gene: -
J gene: TRBJ2-1
clone size: -
CDR3 protein: CASSQVESSYNEQFF
CDR3 DNA: TGCGCCAGCAGCCAAGTAGAGAGCTCCTACAATGAGCAGTTCTTC

V gene: TRBV28
D gene: TRBD1
J gene: TRBJ2-3
clone size: once
CDR3 protein: CASSLSPTGWADTQYF
CDR3 DNA: TGTGCCAGCAGTTTATCACCGACAGGGTGGGCAGATACGCAGTATTTT

V gene: TRBV5-8
D gene: TRBD2
J gene: TRBJ2-7
clone size: -
CDR3 protein: CASSSPGLAPDLYEQYF
CDR3 DNA: TGTGCCAGCAGCTCGCCGGGACTAGCCCCAGACCTCTACGAGCAGTACTTC

V gene: TRBV19
D gene: TRBD2
J gene: TRBJ2-2
clone size: once
CDR3 protein: CASSIAGEIAGELFF
CDR3 DNA: TGTGCCAGTAGCATAGCGGGAGAGATCGCCGGGGAGCTGTTTTTT

V gene: TRBV5-8
D gene: -
J gene: TRBJ2-2
clone size: -
CDR3 protein: CASSLLGGRRESGELFF
CDR3 DNA: TGTGCCAGCAGCTTATTAGGGGGTCGGCGGGAGTCCGGGGAGCTGTTTTTT

V gene: TRBV27
D gene: -
J gene: TRBJ1-2
clone size: -
CDR3 protein: CASFNILYGYTF
CDR3 DNA: TGTGCCAGCTTCAACATTCTCTATGGCTACACCTTC

V gene: TRBV28
D gene: -
J gene: TRBJ2-1
clone size: few
CDR3 protein: CASSRVRHEQFF
CDR3 DNA: TGTGCCAGCAGTAGGGTTCGGCATGAGCAGTTCTTC

V gene: TRBV5-8
D gene: TRBD2
J gene: TRBJ2-3
clone size: -
CDR3 protein: CASSLLGLAGGRPSTDTQYF
CDR3 DNA: TGTGCCAGCAGCTTGCTGGGACTAGCGGGGGGCCGGCCTAGCACAGATACGCAGTATTTT

V gene: TRBV27
D gene: TRBD2
J gene: TRBJ2-5
clone size: -
CDR3 protein: CASSTIAGEGETQYF
CDR3 DNA: TGTGCCAGCAGTACAATAGCGGGAGAGGGGGAGACCCAGTACTTC

V gene: TRBV4-1
D gene: -
J gene: TRBJ2-5
clone size: -
CDR3 protein: CASSQGYGVMRQETQYF
CDR3 DNA: TGCGCCAGCAGCCAAGGTTACGGGGTGATGCGACAAGAGACCCAGTACTTC

V gene: TRBV15
D gene: TRBD1
J gene: TRBJ1-1
clone size: -
CDR3 protein: CATSGTGTGGTEAFF
CDR3 DNA: TGTGCCACCAGCGGAACCGGGACAGGGGGCACTGAAGCTTTCTTT

V gene: TRBV19
D gene: -
J gene: TRBJ1-5
clone size: -
CDR3 protein: CASSIRQVSNQPQHF
CDR3 DNA: TGTGCCAGTAGTATTCGACAGGTTAGCAATCAGCCCCAGCATTTT

V gene: TRBV5-6
D gene: TRBD2
J gene: TRBJ2-1
clone size: -
CDR3 protein: CASSLVAGEGFDEQFF
CDR3 DNA: TGTGCCAGCAGCTTGGTCGCGGGAGAAGGATTCGATGAGCAGTTCTTC

V gene: TRBV19
D gene: -
J gene: TRBJ2-7
clone size: -
CDR3 protein: CASSTGHIYEQYF
CDR3 DNA: TGTGCCAGTAGTACCGGACATATCTACGAGCAGTACTTC

V gene: TRBV9
D gene: TRBD1
J gene: TRBJ1-5
clone size: -
CDR3 protein: CASSSGGESNQPQHF
CDR3 DNA: TGTGCCAGCAGCTCAGGGGGAGAGAGCAATCAGCCCCAGCATTTT

V gene: TRBV9
D gene: -
J gene: TRBJ1-2
clone size: -
CDR3 protein: CASSVVGGGYGYTF
CDR3 DNA: TGTGCCAGCAGCGTAGTCGGGGGGGGCTATGGCTACACCTTC

V gene: TRBV4-3
D gene: -
J gene: TRBJ1-5
clone size: -
CDR3 protein: CASGRTVSNQPQHF
CDR3 DNA: TGCGCCAGCGGACGGACGGTTAGCAATCAGCCCCAGCATTTT

V gene: TRBV5-1
D gene: TRBD1
J gene: TRBJ1-1
clone size: -
CDR3 protein: CASSTDRDYMNTEAFF
CDR3 DNA: TGCGCCAGCAGCACGGACAGGGACTATATGAACACTGAAGCTTTCTTT

V gene: TRBV5-6
D gene: TRBD2
J gene: TRBJ2-1
clone size: -
CDR3 protein: CASSSDAGLAGTFYNEQFF
CDR3 DNA: TGTGCCAGCAGCTCGGACGCTGGACTAGCGGGTACCTTCTACAATGAGCAGTTCTTC

V gene: TRBV9
D gene: -
J gene: TRBJ2-7
clone size: -
CDR3 protein: CASSVGSGANWAQYF
CDR3 DNA: TGTGCCAGCAGCGTGGGGTCAGGGGCGAATTGGGCACAGTACTTC

V gene: TRBV19
D gene: -
J gene: TRBJ2-1
clone size: -
CDR3 protein: CASSVTSYNEQFF
CDR3 DNA: TGTGCCAGTAGTGTGACTTCCTACAATGAGCAGTTCTTC

V gene: TRBV19
D gene: -
J gene: TRBJ2-1
clone size: -
CDR3 protein: CASSLTEGFNEQFF
CDR3 DNA: TGTGCCAGTAGCCTGACAGAGGGTTTCAATGAGCAGTTCTTC

V gene: TRBV6-5
D gene: -
J gene: TRBJ1-1
clone size: -
CDR3 protein: CASSEGNLGTEAFF
CDR3 DNA: TGTGCCAGCAGTGAAGGCAACCTGGGCACTGAAGCTTTCTTT

V gene: TRBV27
D gene: -
J gene: TRBJ1-6
clone size: -
CDR3 protein: CASSPLYNSPLHF
CDR3 DNA: TGTGCCAGCAGTCCCCTCTATAATTCACCCCTCCACTTT

V gene: TRBV28
D gene: -
J gene: TRBJ1-3
clone size: -
CDR3 protein: CASTRLTGNTIYF
CDR3 DNA: TGTGCCAGCACGAGGTTAACTGGAAACACCATATATTTT

V gene: TRBV18
D gene: TRBD1
J gene: TRBJ2-3
clone size: once
CDR3 protein: CASSPPKGAGTDTQYF
CDR3 DNA: TGTGCCAGCTCACCACCGAAGGGGGCAGGGACAGATACGCAGTATTTT

V gene: TRBV5-4
D gene: TRBD1
J gene: TRBJ2-7
clone size: -
CDR3 protein: CASRHITGGMDEQYF
CDR3 DNA: TGTGCCAGCAGACACATCACAGGGGGCATGGACGAGCAGTACTTC

V gene: TRBV14
D gene: -
J gene: TRBJ2-1
clone size: -
CDR3 protein: CASSPTPAASYNEQFF
CDR3 DNA: TGTGCCAGCAGCCCTACCCCGGCAGCTTCCTACAATGAGCAGTTCTTC

V gene: TRBV9
D gene: TRBD1
J gene: TRBJ2-2
clone size: -
CDR3 protein: CASSETGRNTGELFF
CDR3 DNA: TGTGCCAGCAGCGAGACAGGGAGGAACACCGGGGAGCTGTTTTTT

V gene: TRBV5-6
D gene: TRBD1
J gene: TRBJ1-1
clone size: -
CDR3 protein: CASSSPDWGTGAEAFF
CDR3 DNA: TGTGCCAGCAGCTCACCTGATTGGGGGACAGGCGCTGAAGCTTTCTTT

V gene: TRBV27
D gene: -
J gene: TRBJ2-7
clone size: -
CDR3 protein: CASSVKQSSYEQYF
CDR3 DNA: TGTGCCAGCAGTGTAAAACAGAGCTCCTACGAGCAGTACTTC